These T cell receptor beta chains were read from a single sample in a study of control samples from healthy donors and cancer patients. Using immunoSEQ multiplex PCR, the repertoire was profiled, and TCRdb retains in-frame clones only, with some absent. The sample consists of under 450,000 clones, approximately 92% of them appearing once. The sample taken for sequencing was PBMCs. These receptors came from a man aged 40-49 years with head and neck cancer. Each CDR3 is given with its conserved first and last residue. The D gene is left open where the match is weak. Not all rows give a size; the values are once, few, many and, for expanded clones, a class.

TRBV29-1,NA,TRBJ1-2,NA,TGCAGCACCCGAGAAGGAACTAACTATGGCTACACCTTC,CSTREGTNYGYTF
TRBV19,NA,TRBJ1-5,few,TGTGCCAGTAGTATTTGGGGAACTAGCAATCAGCCCCAGCATTTT,CASSIWGTSNQPQHF
TRBV7-9,NA,TRBJ2-2,NA,TGTGCCAGCAGCGTTATAAGCACCGGGGAGCTGTTTTTT,CASSVISTGELFF
TRBV11-3,TRBD1,TRBJ2-1,NA,TGTGCCAGCAGCTTAGATGGACAGGGCGAGTACAATGAGCAGTTCTTC,CASSLDGQGEYNEQFF
TRBV6-5,TRBD1,TRBJ2-2,NA,TGTGCCAGCAGGACCGACAGGGCCACCGGGGAGCTGTTTTTT,CASRTDRATGELFF
TRBV19,NA,TRBJ2-1,once,TGTGCCAGTAGTAATCGAGGGGGAGACTCCTACAATGAGCAGTTCTTC,CASSNRGGDSYNEQFF
TRBV2,NA,TRBJ2-2,NA,TGTGCCAGCAGTGTGCTGCCTTGGGATACCGGGGAGCTGTTTTTT,CASSVLPWDTGELFF
TRBV5-4,NA,TRBJ2-7,few,TGTGCCAGCAGCTTTGAGCACAGGACGGTCGAGCAGTACTTC,CASSFEHRTVEQYF
TRBV18,TRBD1,TRBJ1-1,few,TGTGCCAGCTCACCAGGGGACAGAAGCACTGAAGCTTTCTTT,CASSPGDRSTEAFF
TRBV7-3,TRBD2,TRBJ2-3,NA,TGTGCCAGCAGCTTACTAGCGGGGCCAGATACGCAGTATTTT,CASSLLAGPDTQYF
TRBV4-2,TRBD2,TRBJ2-3,NA,TGTGCCAGCAGCGAAGGACTAGCAGATACGCAGTATTTT,CASSEGLADTQYF
TRBV18,TRBD1,TRBJ2-5,NA,TGTGCCAGCTCACCCTTGACAGGGGTTCGGGAGACCCAGTACTTC,CASSPLTGVRETQYF
TRBV4-3,NA,TRBJ1-5,NA,TGCGCCAGCAGCCAAGGTCAGAGGAATCAGCCCCAGCATTTT,CASSQGQRNQPQHF
TRBV5-1,NA,TRBJ2-3,NA,TGCGCCAGCAGCGGGTATACTAGCACAGATACGCAGTATTTT,CASSGYTSTDTQYF
TRBV18,NA,TRBJ2-2,NA,TGTGCCAGCTCACCCACCCGGGGGACCGGGGAGCTGTTTTTT,CASSPTRGTGELFF
TRBV7-9,NA,TRBJ2-5,once,TGTGCCAGCACCGAACCCGGCAGCCAAGAGACCCAGTACTTC,CASTEPGSQETQYF
TRBV7-2,NA,TRBJ1-6,NA,TGTGCCAGCAGCTTAGAAAGCACTAGTAATTCACCCCTCCACTTT,CASSLESTSNSPLHF
TRBV7-9,TRBD1,TRBJ1-4,NA,TGTGCCAGCAGCCTCACCCACCCCGGGACAGGGCCCGAAAAACTGTTTTTT,CASSLTHPGTGPEKLFF
TRBV19,NA,TRBJ2-1,NA,TGTGCCAGTAGAGGTTACAATGAGCAGTTCTTC,CASRGYNEQFF
TRBV9,TRBD1,TRBJ1-1,NA,TGTGCCAGCAGCAGAGGACTGACAGGGGCGTCTGACACTGAAGCTTTCTTT,CASSRGLTGASDTEAFF
TRBV12-3/TRBV12-4,NA,TRBJ1-5,few,TGTGCCAGCAAGGGGAATGATCAGCCCCAGCATTTT,CASKGNDQPQHF
TRBV2,NA,TRBJ2-2,NA,TGTGCCAGCTCTGTCCGGGGGGCTAACACCGGGGAGCTGTTTTTT,CASSVRGANTGELFF
TRBV9,NA,TRBJ1-3,few,TGTGCCAGCAGCGTAGCCCCTTCGACCGTGCACCGCGGAAACACCATATATTTT,CASSVAPSTVHRGNTIYF
TRBV19,NA,TRBJ2-2,NA,TGTGCCAGTAACCGCGGGACGAACACCGGGGAGCTGTTTTTT,CASNRGTNTGELFF
TRBV28,TRBD2,TRBJ2-4,NA,TGTGCCAGCAGTCCCGTCGGGGGAGGGTCCAAAAACATTCAGTACTTC,CASSPVGGGSKNIQYF
TRBV4-3,NA,TRBJ1-1,NA,TGCGCCAGCAGCCAAGTAGACACTCCCCGGGGTCTGGCTTTCTTT,CASSQVDTPRGLAFF
TRBV27,TRBD1,TRBJ1-2,NA,TGTGCCAGCAGTTTATCCGGGGGACAGCATGGCTACACCTTC,CASSLSGGQHGYTF
TRBV7-2,NA,TRBJ2-2,NA,TGTGCCAGCAGTCAATTCTACCTGGGTACGCCCGGGGAGCTGTTTTTT,CASSQFYLGTPGELFF
TRBV5-4,NA,TRBJ2-2,NA,TGTGCCAGCAGCTCGATCTCCAGGGACACCGGGGAGCTGTTTTTT,CASSSISRDTGELFF
TRBV28,TRBD1,TRBJ1-5,NA,TGTGCCAGCAGTCCTTGGACAGGGGGCAATCAGCCCCAGCATTTT,CASSPWTGGNQPQHF
TRBV25-1,NA,TRBJ1-2,NA,TGTGCCAGCAGTGAATATGGGAGGCGGGGTATGCGCTACACCTTC,CASSEYGRRGMRYTF
TRBV5-1,NA,TRBJ2-1,NA,TGCGCCAGCACCCTCTTAGCCGGGGTCGGAGGAGGTTACAATGAGCAGTTCTTC,CASTLLAGVGGGYNEQFF
TRBV10-3,NA,TRBJ1-1,NA,TGTGCCATCAGTGGGGTTGACAGTGAAGCTTTCTTT,CAISGVDSEAFF
TRBV18,TRBD2,TRBJ2-3,few,TGTGCCAGCTCACCGGGAGTAGCGGGGCTTACAGATACGCAGTATTTT,CASSPGVAGLTDTQYF
TRBV7-3,NA,TRBJ1-1,NA,TGTGCCAGCAGCGAGGGGCTGATAAACACTGAAGCTTTCTTT,CASSEGLINTEAFF
TRBV12-3/TRBV12-4,NA,TRBJ2-1,NA,TGTGCCAGCAGTTCAGGTTACAATGAGCAGTTCTTC,CASSSGYNEQFF
TRBV3-1/TRBV3-2,NA,TRBJ2-1,NA,TGTGCCAGCAGCCCCAACGCAGGGTCCAATGAGCAGTTCTTC,CASSPNAGSNEQFF
TRBV19,TRBD1,TRBJ1-1,NA,TGTGCCAGTAGTCTCAAGGGGGCCATGAACACTGAAGCTTTCTTT,CASSLKGAMNTEAFF
TRBV4-2,NA,TRBJ2-3,NA,TGTGCCAGCAGCCAAGTGGGGGGCCCCACAGATACGCAGTATTTT,CASSQVGGPTDTQYF
TRBV6-2/TRBV6-3,NA,TRBJ2-2,NA,TGTGCCAGCAGTTACGGGGCCATCGGGGAGCTGTTTTTT,CASSYGAIGELFF
TRBV28,NA,TRBJ2-2,NA,TGTGCCAGCATTCCTTTCCGGGGCACCGGGGAGCTGTTTTTT,CASIPFRGTGELFF
TRBV18,NA,TRBJ1-2,NA,TGTGCCAGCTCACCAGAGGGCCAGGGGCATGGCTACACCTTC,CASSPEGQGHGYTF
TRBV7-8,NA,TRBJ2-5,NA,TGTGCCAGCAGCGAGGGGGGGGACGTACAGTACTTC,CASSEGGDVQYF
TRBV5-1,NA,TRBJ2-3,NA,TGCGCCAGCAGCTTGGATCGAGCGAGCACAGATACGCAGTATTTT,CASSLDRASTDTQYF
TRBV28,NA,TRBJ2-2,once,TGTGCCAGCAGCCCCTCGCCGGGGGAGGAAGCGCTGTTTTTT,CASSPSPGEEALFF
TRBV19,NA,TRBJ2-3,NA,TGTGCCAGTAGTATAGCCCCCAGCACAGATACGCAGTATTTT,CASSIAPSTDTQYF
TRBV29-1,TRBD1,TRBJ2-5,NA,TGCAGCGTTGGAGGGGGCGGAGAGACCCAGTACTTC,CSVGGGGETQYF